This is a list of T cell receptor beta chains from one sample in a study of shared clonotypes between healthy human individuals. Measured with immunoSEQ multiplex PCR; TCRdb has only the in-frame clones, and not every one. This sample yields about 680,000 clones, of which around three quarters are seen a single time; more than 1.5% belongs to the top ten. The sequenced sample was memory CD4+ T cells sorted from blood. The receptors were sampled from a woman aged 25 to 39 in good health. Each CDR3 is given with its conserved first and last residue. A D gene is named only where the DNA matches it firmly. Size is omitted from some rows. Given values are once, few, many or a class for expanded clones.

- | TRBJ2-2 | TRBD2 | TRBV11-3 | CASSPASGKNTGELFF | TGTGCCAGCAGCCCCGCTAGCGGGAAGAACACCGGGGAGCTGTTTTTT
- | TRBJ2-3 | - | TRBV6-5 | CASRRGDTQYF | TGTGCCAGCCGCCGCGGGGATACGCAGTATTTT
- | TRBJ2-7 | TRBD2 | TRBV14 | CASSQASGSGVYEQYF | TGTGCCAGCAGCCAAGCTAGCGGGAGTGGGGTCTACGAGCAGTACTTC
- | TRBJ1-2 | - | TRBV10-3 | CAISDGPGYGYTF | TGTGCCATCAGTGACGGGCCAGGCTATGGCTACACCTTC
once | TRBJ2-7 | - | TRBV18 | CASSLDRTTYEQYF | TGTGCCAGCTCCCTGGACAGAACGACCTACGAGCAGTACTTC
- | TRBJ1-4 | - | TRBV5-1 | CASSMGQTTNEKLFF | TGCGCCAGCAGCATGGGACAAACAACTAATGAAAAACTGTTTTTT
- | TRBJ1-1 | - | TRBV30 | CAWTGHPRGTEAFF | TGTGCCTGGACGGGACACCCAAGGGGAACTGAAGCTTTCTTT
once | TRBJ2-3 | TRBD1 | TRBV11-3 | CASSRNRGSTDTQYF | TGTGCCAGCAGCCGTAACAGGGGAAGCACAGATACGCAGTATTTT
- | TRBJ2-1 | - | TRBV6-1 | CASSEGRGSSYNEQFF | TGTGCCAGCAGTGAAGGTCGTGGAAGCTCCTACAATGAGCAGTTCTTC
- | TRBJ2-2 | - | TRBV19 | CASSPQGGGELFF | TGTGCCAGTAGTCCTCAGGGAGGCGGGGAGCTGTTTTTT
medium-sized | TRBJ2-2 | - | TRBV7-3 | CASSSGSHTGELFF | TGTGCCAGCAGTTCCGGGAGCCACACCGGGGAGCTGTTTTTT
- | TRBJ2-5 | - | TRBV4-2 | CASSLGGGKVGETQYF | TGTGCCAGCAGCCTAGGGGGCGGGAAGGTGGGGGAGACCCAGTACTTC
- | TRBJ2-3 | - | TRBV10-3 | CAISERQVDTQYF | TGTGCCATCAGTGAACGACAGGTAGATACGCAGTATTTT
few | TRBJ1-1 | TRBD1 | TRBV6-5 | CASSYTRGLGTEAFF | TGTGCCAGCAGTTACACCAGGGGGCTGGGCACTGAAGCTTTCTTT
- | TRBJ1-1 | - | TRBV20-1 | CRGAENTEAFF | TGCAGGGGGGCAGAGAACACTGAAGCTTTCTTT
- | TRBJ2-5 | TRBD2 | TRBV5-1 | CASSKEGASGIFETQYF | TGCGCCAGCAGCAAAGAGGGTGCTAGCGGGATATTTGAGACCCAGTACTTC
- | TRBJ2-7 | - | TRBV10-3 | CAISDNSYEQYF | TGTGCCATCAGTGACAACTCCTACGAGCAGTACTTC
- | TRBJ2-6 | - | TRBV4-1 | CASSQLLRSGANVLTF | TGCGCCAGCAGCCAACTACTACGCTCTGGGGCCAACGTCCTGACTTTC
- | TRBJ2-7 | TRBD2 | TRBV6-5 | CASSYAGARYEQYF | TGTGCCAGCAGTTATGCGGGAGCAAGATACGAGCAGTACTTC
- | TRBJ2-7 | - | TRBV11-3 | CASSFGPPPYEQYF | TGTGCCAGCAGCTTCGGCCCGCCACCCTACGAGCAGTACTTC
few | TRBJ2-2 | TRBD1 | TRBV19 | CASTVGQGHTGELFF | TGTGCCAGTACTGTAGGACAGGGACACACCGGGGAGCTGTTTTTT
- | TRBJ2-3 | - | TRBV2 | CASSEAVGGGTQYF | TGTGCCAGCAGTGAAGCGGTTGGGGGAGGTACGCAGTATTTT
- | TRBJ2-7 | - | TRBV5-1 | CASSLALRYEQYF | TGCGCCAGCAGCTTGGCCCTGAGATACGAGCAGTACTTC